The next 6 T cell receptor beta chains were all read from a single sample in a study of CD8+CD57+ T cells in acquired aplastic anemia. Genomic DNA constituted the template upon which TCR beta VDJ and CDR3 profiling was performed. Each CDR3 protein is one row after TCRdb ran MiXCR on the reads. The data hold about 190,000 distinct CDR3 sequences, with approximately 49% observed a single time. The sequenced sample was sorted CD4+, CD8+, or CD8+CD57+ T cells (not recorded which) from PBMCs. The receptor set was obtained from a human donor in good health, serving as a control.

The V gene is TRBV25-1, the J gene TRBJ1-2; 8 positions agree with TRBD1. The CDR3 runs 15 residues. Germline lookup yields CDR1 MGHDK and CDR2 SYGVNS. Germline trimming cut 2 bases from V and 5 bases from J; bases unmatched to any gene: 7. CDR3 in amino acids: CASSEEGQALYGYTF. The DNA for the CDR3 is TGTGCCAGCAGTGAAGAGGGACAGGCGCTTTATGGCTACACCTTC.

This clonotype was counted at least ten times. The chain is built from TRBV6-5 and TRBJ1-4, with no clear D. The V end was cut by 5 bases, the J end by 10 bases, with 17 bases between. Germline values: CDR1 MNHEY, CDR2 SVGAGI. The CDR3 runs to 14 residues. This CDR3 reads CASSARGYEGKLFF. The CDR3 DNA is TGTGCCAGCAGTGCCCGAGGGTACGAAGGAAAACTGTTTTTT.

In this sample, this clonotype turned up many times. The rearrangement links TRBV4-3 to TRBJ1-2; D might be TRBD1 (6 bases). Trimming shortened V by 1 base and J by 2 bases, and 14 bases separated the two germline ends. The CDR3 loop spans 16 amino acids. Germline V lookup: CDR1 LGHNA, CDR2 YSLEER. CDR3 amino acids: CASSQGGQSLNYGYTF. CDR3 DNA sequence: TGCGCCAGCAGCCAAGGAGGACAGTCGTTAAACTATGGCTACACCTTC.

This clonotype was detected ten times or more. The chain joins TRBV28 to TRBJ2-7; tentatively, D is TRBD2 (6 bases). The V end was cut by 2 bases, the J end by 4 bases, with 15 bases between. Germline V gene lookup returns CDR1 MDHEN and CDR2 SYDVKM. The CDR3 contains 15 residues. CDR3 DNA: TGTGCCAGCAGTTTAACTCGCCCGGGAGTTTACGAGCAGTACTTC. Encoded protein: CASSLTRPGVYEQYF. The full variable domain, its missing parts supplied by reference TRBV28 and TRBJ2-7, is DVKVTQSSRYLVKRTGEKVFLECVQDMDHENMFWYRQDPGLGLRLIYFSYDVKMKEKGDIPEGYSVSREKKERFSLILESASTNQTSMYLCASSLTRPGVYEQYFGPGTRLTVT.

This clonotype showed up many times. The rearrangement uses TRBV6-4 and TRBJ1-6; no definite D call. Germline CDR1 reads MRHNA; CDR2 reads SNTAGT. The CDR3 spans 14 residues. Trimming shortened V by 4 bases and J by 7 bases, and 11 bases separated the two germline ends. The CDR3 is CASSVNGPNSPLHF. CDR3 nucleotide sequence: TGTGCCAGCAGTGTAAACGGGCCCAATTCACCCCTCCACTTT.

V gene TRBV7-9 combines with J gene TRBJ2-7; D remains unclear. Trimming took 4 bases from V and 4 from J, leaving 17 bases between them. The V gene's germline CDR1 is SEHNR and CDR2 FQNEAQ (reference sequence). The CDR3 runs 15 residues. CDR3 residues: CASSSLILTSYEQYF. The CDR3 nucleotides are TGTGCCAGCAGCTCCCTTATTCTGACCTCTTACGAGCAGTACTTC.